Listed below are T cell receptor beta chains from one sample, sequenced in a study of T cells in Graves' hyperthyroidism and ophthalmopathy. TCRdb re-called the multiplex PCR reads through MiXCR, storing one row per CDR3 protein. The table records about 580,000 distinct CDR3 sequences, more than 11% of them present only once. The sequencing input was blood. All receptors come from a woman in her 30s with Graves' hyperthyroidism that later progressed to Graves' ophthalmopathy. CDR3s include the opening cysteine and the closing phenylalanine or tryptophan.

cdr3_aa v_call
CASSGSTGGLAYEQYF TRBV10-2
CAWNPGTGPYGYTF TRBV30
CASSQDPGTNTGELFF TRBV4-1
CASRTSGRANEQYF TRBV5-1
CASSIDHRGRNQPQHF TRBV19
CSARDLGRGQGDSSYNSPLHF TRBV20-1
CASSDPLVDPNTGELFF TRBV25-1
CASSSAGVVYEQYF TRBV3-1
CSARKPSGRPSTDTQYF TRBV20-1
CASRGRMTYNEQFF TRBV7-2
CSAVSAYEQYF TRBV20-1
CASSTGTDNYGYTF TRBV28
CSARRAGVLSEQFF TRBV20-1
CATRGGDREGHYGYTF TRBV24-1
CASSGGLAETQYF TRBV10-1
CASGSGSYEQYF TRBV9
CASSPGVENIQYF TRBV19
CASSEQGHSTDTQYF TRBV2
CASTPPPGRYGYTF TRBV7-9
CASIPQGGGNTIYF TRBV28
CASSYYGGRVADTQYF TRBV6-6